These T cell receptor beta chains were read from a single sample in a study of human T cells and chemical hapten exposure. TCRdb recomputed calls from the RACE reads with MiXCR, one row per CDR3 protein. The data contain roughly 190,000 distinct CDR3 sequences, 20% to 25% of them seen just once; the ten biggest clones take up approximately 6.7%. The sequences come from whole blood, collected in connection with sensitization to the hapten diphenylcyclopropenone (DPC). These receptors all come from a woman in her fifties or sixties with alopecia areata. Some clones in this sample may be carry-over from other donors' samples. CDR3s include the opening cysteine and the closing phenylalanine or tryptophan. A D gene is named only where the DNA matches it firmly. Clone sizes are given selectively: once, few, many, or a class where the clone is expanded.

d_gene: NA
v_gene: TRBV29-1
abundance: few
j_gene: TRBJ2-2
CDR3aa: CSVPRAPPGSGELFF
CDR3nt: TGCAGCGTCCCGCGCGCGCCTCCGGGGTCCGGGGAGCTGTTTTTT

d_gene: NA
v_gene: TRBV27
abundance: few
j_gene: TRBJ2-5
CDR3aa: CASSTRMGETQYF
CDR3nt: TGTGCCAGCAGTACAAGGATGGGGGAGACCCAGTACTTC

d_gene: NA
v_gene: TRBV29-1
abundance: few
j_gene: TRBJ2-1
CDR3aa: CSVSIGGGFGAYEQFF
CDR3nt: TGCAGCGTGTCGATAGGGGGAGGGTTCGGGGCTTATGAGCAGTTCTTC

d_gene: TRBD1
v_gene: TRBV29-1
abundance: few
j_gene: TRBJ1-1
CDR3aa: CSVHPGTGLGDTEAFF
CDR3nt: TGCAGCGTCCACCCCGGGACAGGTCTGGGAGACACTGAAGCTTTCTTT

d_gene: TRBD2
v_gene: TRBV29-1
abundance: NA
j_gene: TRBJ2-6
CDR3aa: CSVYGEGSLNSGANVLTF
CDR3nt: TGCAGCGTCTACGGGGAGGGGTCCCTTAACTCTGGGGCCAACGTCCTGACTTTC

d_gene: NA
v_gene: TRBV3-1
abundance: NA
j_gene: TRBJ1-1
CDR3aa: CASSPRSMNTEAFF
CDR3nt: TGTGCCAGCAGCCCACGCTCGATGAACACTGAAGCTTTCTTT

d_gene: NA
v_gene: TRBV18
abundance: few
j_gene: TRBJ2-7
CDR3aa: CASSPSDQYEQYF
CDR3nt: TGTGCCAGCTCACCATCCGACCAGTACGAGCAGTACTTC

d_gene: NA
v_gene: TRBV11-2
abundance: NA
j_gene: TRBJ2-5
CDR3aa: CASSLAGARQETQYF
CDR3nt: TGTGCCAGCAGCTTAGCAGGGGCCAGACAAGAGACCCAGTACTTC

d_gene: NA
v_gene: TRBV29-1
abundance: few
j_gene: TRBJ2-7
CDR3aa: CSVEGGEGLNEQYF
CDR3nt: TGCAGCGTTGAAGGGGGAGAGGGTCTGAACGAGCAGTACTTC

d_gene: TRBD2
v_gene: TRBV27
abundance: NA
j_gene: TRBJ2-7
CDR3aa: CASSFTVGGGEQYF
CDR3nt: TGTGCCAGCAGTTTCACGGTCGGCGGGGGCGAGCAGTACTTC

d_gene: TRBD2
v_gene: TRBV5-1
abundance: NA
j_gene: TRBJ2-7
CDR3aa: CASQQTSASYEQYF
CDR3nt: TGCGCCAGCCAGCAGACTAGCGCCTCCTACGAGCAGTACTTC

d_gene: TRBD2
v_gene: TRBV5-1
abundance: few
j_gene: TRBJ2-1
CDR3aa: CASSWGGPYNEQFF
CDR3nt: TGCGCCAGCAGCTGGGGGGGACCCTACAATGAGCAGTTCTTC

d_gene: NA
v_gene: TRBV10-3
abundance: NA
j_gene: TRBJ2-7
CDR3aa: CAISERRGVYEQYF
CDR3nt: TGTGCCATCAGTGAGCGTAGGGGGGTATACGAGCAGTACTTC

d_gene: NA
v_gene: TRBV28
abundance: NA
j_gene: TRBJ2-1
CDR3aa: CASSLHSGIAYNEQFF
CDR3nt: TGTGCCAGCAGTTTACACTCCGGGATAGCCTACAATGAGCAGTTCTTC

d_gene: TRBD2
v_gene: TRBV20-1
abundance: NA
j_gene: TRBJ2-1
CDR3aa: CSARDRTSGTYNEQFF
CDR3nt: TGCAGTGCTAGAGATAGGACTAGCGGGACCTACAATGAGCAGTTCTTC

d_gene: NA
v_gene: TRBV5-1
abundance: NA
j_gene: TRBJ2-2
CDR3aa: CASSLVGGSNTGELFF
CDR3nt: TGCGCCAGCAGCCTGGTGGGAGGTTCGAACACCGGGGAGCTGTTTTTT

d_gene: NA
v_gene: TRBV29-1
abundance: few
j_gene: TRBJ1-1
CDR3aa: CSVGKIGSDTEAFF
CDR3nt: TGCAGCGTCGGTAAAATCGGGTCGGACACTGAAGCTTTCTTT

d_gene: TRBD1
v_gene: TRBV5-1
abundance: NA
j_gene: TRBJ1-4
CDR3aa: CASSLGRQGEKLFF
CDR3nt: TGCGCCAGCAGCTTAGGCCGACAGGGGGAAAAACTGTTTTTT

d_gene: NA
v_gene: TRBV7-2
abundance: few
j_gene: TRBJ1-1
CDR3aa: CASSLWDNEAFF
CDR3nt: TGTGCCAGCAGCTTATGGGACAACGAAGCTTTCTTT

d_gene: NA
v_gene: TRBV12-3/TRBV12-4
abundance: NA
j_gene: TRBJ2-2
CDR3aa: CASSFSGRNTGELFF
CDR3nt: TGTGCCAGCAGTTTCTCGGGCAGGAACACCGGGGAGCTGTTTTTT

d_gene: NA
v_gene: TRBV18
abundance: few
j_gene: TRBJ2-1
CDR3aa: CASSPMGYEQFF
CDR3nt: TGTGCCAGCTCACCCATGGGTTATGAGCAGTTCTTC

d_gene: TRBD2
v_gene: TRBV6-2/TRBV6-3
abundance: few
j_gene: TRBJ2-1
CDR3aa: CASSTLLAGGRNEQFF
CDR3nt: TGTGCCAGCAGTACCCTTCTAGCGGGAGGTAGGAATGAGCAGTTCTTC

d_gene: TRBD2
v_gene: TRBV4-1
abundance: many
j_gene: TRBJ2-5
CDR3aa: CASSPVTTLGRLAGEGLQYF
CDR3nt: TGCGCCAGCAGCCCGGTGACTACGCTGGGAAGGCTAGCGGGAGAAGGGCTCCAGTACTTC

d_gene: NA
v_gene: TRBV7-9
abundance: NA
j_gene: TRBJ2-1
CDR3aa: CASSLVDFVPYNEQFF
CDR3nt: TGTGCCAGCAGCTTAGTGGACTTCGTACCCTACAATGAGCAGTTCTTC

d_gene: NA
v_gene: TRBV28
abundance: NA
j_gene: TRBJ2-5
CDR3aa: CASINRGEETQYF
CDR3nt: TGTGCCAGCATTAACCGGGGCGAAGAGACCCAGTACTTC

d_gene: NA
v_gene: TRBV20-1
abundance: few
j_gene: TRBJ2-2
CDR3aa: CSARSRTGELFF
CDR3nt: TGCAGTGCTAGATCGAGAACCGGGGAGCTGTTTTTT

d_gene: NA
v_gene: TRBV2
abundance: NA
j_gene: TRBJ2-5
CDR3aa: CASSGGLSGKTQYF
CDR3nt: TGTGCCAGCAGTGGGGGATTGTCGGGGAAGACCCAGTACTTC

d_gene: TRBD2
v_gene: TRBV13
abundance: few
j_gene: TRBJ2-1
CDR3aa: CASSLRIAGGEPFF
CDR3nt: TGTGCCAGCAGCTTACGGATAGCGGGAGGGGAACCGTTCTTC

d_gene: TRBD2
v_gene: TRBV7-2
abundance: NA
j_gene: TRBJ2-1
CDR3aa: CASSYSGGRALNNEQFF
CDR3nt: TGTGCCAGCAGCTACTCAGGCGGGAGGGCCCTCAACAATGAGCAGTTCTTC

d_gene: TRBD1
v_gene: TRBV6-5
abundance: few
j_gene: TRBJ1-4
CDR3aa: CASSTGTGQRNEKLFF
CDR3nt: TGTGCCAGCAGTACCGGGACAGGCCAAAGGAATGAAAAACTGTTTTTT

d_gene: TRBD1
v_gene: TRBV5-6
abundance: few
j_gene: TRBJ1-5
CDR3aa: CASSRQGRRYSNQPQHF
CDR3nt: TGTGCCAGCAGCCGACAGGGGAGGCGGTATAGCAATCAGCCCCAGCATTTT

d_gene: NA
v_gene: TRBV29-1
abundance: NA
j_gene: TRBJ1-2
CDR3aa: CSVEGVGGYTF
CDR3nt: TGCAGCGTTGAAGGGGTGGGGGGCTACACCTTC

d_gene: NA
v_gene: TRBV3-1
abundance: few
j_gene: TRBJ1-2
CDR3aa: CASSQVSGAYGYTF
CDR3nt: TGTGCCAGCAGCCAAGTGTCGGGGGCCTATGGCTACACCTTC

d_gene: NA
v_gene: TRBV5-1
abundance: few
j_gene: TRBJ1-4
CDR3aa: CASSLSFEKLFF
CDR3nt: TGCGCCAGCAGCTTGTCTTTCGAAAAACTGTTTTTT

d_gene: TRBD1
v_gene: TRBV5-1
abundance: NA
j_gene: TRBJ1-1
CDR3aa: CASSRGTEQNTEAFF
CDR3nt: TGCGCCAGCAGCCGGGGGACAGAGCAGAACACTGAAGCTTTCTTT

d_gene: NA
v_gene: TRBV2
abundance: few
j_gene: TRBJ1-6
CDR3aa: CASSAYPQYNSPLHF
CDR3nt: TGTGCCAGCAGTGCATATCCACAGTATAATTCACCCCTCCACTTT

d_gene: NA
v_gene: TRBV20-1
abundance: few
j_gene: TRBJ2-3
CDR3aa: CSARDPGAWDTQYF
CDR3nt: TGCAGTGCTAGAGATCCGGGGGCGTGGGATACGCAGTATTTT

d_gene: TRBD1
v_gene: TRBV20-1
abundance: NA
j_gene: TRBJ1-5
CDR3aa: CSARGPIQGARQPQHF
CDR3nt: TGCAGTGCTAGGGGGCCGATTCAGGGGGCGCGGCAGCCCCAGCATTTT

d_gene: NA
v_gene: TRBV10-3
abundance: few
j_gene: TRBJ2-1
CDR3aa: CAISEFRADLNNEQFF
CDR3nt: TGTGCCATCAGTGAGTTTCGGGCAGACTTGAACAATGAGCAGTTCTTC

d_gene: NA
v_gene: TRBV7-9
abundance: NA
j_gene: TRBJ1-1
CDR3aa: CASSSNYPMNTEAFF
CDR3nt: TGTGCCAGCAGCTCCAACTACCCTATGAACACTGAAGCTTTCTTT

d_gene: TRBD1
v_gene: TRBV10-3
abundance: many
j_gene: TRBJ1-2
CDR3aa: CAISSRGDGYTF
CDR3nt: TGTGCCATCAGTAGCAGGGGGGATGGCTACACCTTC

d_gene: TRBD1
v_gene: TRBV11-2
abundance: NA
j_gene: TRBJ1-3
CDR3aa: CASSWGTGFGNTIYF
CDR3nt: TGTGCCAGCAGCTGGGGGACAGGGTTTGGAAACACCATATATTTT

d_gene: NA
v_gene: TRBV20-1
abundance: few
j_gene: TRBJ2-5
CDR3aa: CSARRGANVPKETQYF
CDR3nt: TGCAGTGCTAGAAGGGGGGCGAATGTTCCCAAAGAGACCCAGTACTTC

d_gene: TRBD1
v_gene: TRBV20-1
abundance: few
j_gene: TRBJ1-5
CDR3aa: CSARTGANQPQHF
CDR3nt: TGCAGTGCTAGGACAGGGGCCAATCAGCCCCAGCATTTT

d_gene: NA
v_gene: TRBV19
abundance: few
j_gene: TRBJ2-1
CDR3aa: CASSRGWLTPDNEQFF
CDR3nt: TGTGCCAGTAGTAGGGGCTGGTTGACGCCGGACAATGAGCAGTTCTTC